What follows describes a single T cell receptor (beta chain). V shed 0 bases, J shed 0 bases, and the junction held 11 bases outside the gene matches. Germline CDR1 reads SGHVS; CDR2 reads FNYEAQ. The CDR3 has 18 amino acids. Original analysis: Reference gene primer amplification gave estimated nucleated cell counts. TCRdb keeps only in-frame clones here, not all; method: immunoSEQ multiplex PCR. V and J calls and clone size are given by that table; D and trimming were obtained from the DNA. The sample lists about 87,000 clones; about 88% were seen once. This sample stems from a study of blood T cell repertoires in COVID-19. The wider study: Collection of acute and convalescent COVID-19 samples took place in the United States, Italy and Spain. Sample material is recorded as cDNA or gDNA derived from T cells, B-cell-depleted T cells, or PBMCs.

The sequence was collected from a man in his forties with acute or convalescent COVID-19. Input material: peripheral blood. The chain combines TRBV7-6 with TRBJ2-7, with 7 bases that match TRBD2. The CDR3 spells CASSLASGGGSSSYEQYF. DNA of the CDR3: TGTGCCAGCAGCTTAGCGTCGGGTGGCGGGAGTTCCTCCTACGAGCAGTACTTC.